These 2 T cell receptor beta chains were all obtained from the same sample, sequenced in a study of human T cells and chemical hapten exposure. Time point here: patch test 1, 2 weeks after DPC sensitization. Indicated treatment: therapeutic diphenylcyclopropenone sensitization with weekly scalp DPC. TCRdb itself ran the RACE reads through MiXCR, one entry per CDR3 protein. The sample has 180,000 or so distinct CDR3 sequences, about 14% seen once. Material: whole blood, obtained in connection with sensitization to the hapten diphenylcyclopropenone (DPC). Every receptor here comes from a woman aged 30 to 39 with alopecia areata. Some clones in this sample may be carry-over from other donors' samples.

This clonotype was seen repeatedly, ten times or more. This chain uses TRBV6-1 with TRBJ1-2; weak D call: TRBD1 (6 bases). The CDR3 is made up of 14 amino acids. The germline V gene has CDR1 MNHNS and CDR2 SASEGT. Trimming removed 1 base at V and 4 bases at J, with 10 bases between. CDR3 loop: CASSEDGQPYGYTF. The CDR3 DNA reads TGTGCCAGCAGTGAAGACGGACAGCCCTATGGCTACACCTTC.

The chain is built from TRBV11-3 and TRBJ1-1, with D hard to call. The CDR3 is 12 residues long. The V and J ends lost 7 bases and 8 bases respectively, with 14 bases between them. The germline V gene has CDR1 SGHNT and CDR2 YENEEA. CDR3 amino acids: CASTSTPSEAFF. The CDR3 nucleotides read TGTGCCAGCACCTCCACACCGTCGGAAGCTTTCTTT. The full variable domain, rest sourced from reference TRBV11-3 and TRBJ1-1, is EAGVVQSPRYKIIEKKQPVAFWCNPISGHNTLYWYLQNLGQGPELLIRYENEEAVDDSQLPKDRFSAERLKGVDSTLKIQPAELGDSAVYLCASTSTPSEAFFGQGTRLTVV.